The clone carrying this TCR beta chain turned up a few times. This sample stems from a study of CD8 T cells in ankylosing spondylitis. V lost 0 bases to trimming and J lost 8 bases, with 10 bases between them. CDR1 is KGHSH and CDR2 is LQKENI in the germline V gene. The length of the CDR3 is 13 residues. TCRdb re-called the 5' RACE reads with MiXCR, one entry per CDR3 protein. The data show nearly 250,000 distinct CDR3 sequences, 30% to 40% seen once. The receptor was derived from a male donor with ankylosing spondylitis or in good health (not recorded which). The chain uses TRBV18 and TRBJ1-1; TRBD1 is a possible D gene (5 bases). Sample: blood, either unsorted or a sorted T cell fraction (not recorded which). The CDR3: CASSPPSGREAFF. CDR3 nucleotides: TGTGCCAGCTCACCACCGTCGGGACGGGAAGCTTTCTTT. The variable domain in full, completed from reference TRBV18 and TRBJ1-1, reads NAGVMQNPRHLVRRRGQEARLRCSPMKGHSHVYWYRQLPEEGLKFMVYLQKENIIDESGMPKERFSAEFPKEGPSILRIQQVVRGDSAAYFCASSPPSGREAFFGQGTRLTVV.